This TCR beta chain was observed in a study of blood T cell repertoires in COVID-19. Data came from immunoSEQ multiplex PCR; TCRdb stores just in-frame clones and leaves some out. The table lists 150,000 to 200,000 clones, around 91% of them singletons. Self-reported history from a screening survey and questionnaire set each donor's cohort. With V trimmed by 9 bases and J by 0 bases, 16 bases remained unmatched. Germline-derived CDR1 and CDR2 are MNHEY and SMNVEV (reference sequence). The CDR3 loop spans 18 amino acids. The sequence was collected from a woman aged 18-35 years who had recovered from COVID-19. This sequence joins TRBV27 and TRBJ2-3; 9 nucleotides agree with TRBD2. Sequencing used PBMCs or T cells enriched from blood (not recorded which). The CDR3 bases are TGTGCCAGTTCCTCCCCCGCGACTAGCGGATTGAGCACAGATACGCAGTATTTT. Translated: CASSSPATSGLSTDTQYF.